These T cell receptor beta chains were read from a single sample in a study of cytomegalovirus exposure and HLA in healthy donors. TCRdb's copy holds only in-frame clones and misses some; the assay was immunoSEQ multiplex PCR. The data hold 90,000 to 110,000 clones, with approximately 76% observed a single time. The sequenced sample consisted of PBMCs. These receptors originate from a man aged 35 to 55 in good health and CMV-seronegative. CDR3s include the opening cysteine and the closing phenylalanine or tryptophan. D genes are given only for firm matches. The listing skips clone size in some rows; elsewhere it reads once, few, many or a size class.

TRBV7-9,TRBD1,TRBJ2-2,-,CSSSTSTPGGQNTGELFF,TGTTCCAGCAGCACCAGCACCCCAGGGGGCCAGAACACCGGGGAGCTGTTTTTT
TRBV5-1,TRBD2,TRBJ2-7,once,CASSPGTSGGYEQYF,TGCGCCAGCAGCCCTGGGACTAGCGGGGGTTACGAGCAGTACTTC
TRBV7-2,TRBD2,TRBJ2-3,few,CASTASGGSDTQYF,TGTGCCAGCACGGCTAGCGGGGGGTCCGATACGCAGTATTTT
TRBV7-9,-,TRBJ1-3,-,CASSLVLAHSGNTIYF,TGTGCCAGCAGCTTAGTTTTAGCACACTCTGGAAACACCATATATTTT
TRBV6-5,-,TRBJ1-1,-,CASSYSPGTENTEAFF,TGTGCCAGCAGTTACTCCCCCGGGACTGAGAACACTGAAGCTTTCTTT
TRBV27,TRBD2,TRBJ2-1,-,CASSLWSGGANEQFF,TGTGCCAGCAGTTTATGGAGCGGGGGGGCAAATGAGCAGTTCTTC
TRBV5-4,TRBD1,TRBJ2-3,-,CASSLGQGCTQYF,TGTGCCAGCAGCTTGGGACAGGGGTGTACGCAGTATTTT
TRBV5-6,TRBD1,TRBJ1-2,once,CASSSTGMYGYTF,TGTGCCAGCAGCTCGACAGGGATGTATGGCTACACCTTC
TRBV19,-,TRBJ1-3,-,CASSIDGASGNTIYF,TGTGCCAGTAGTATTGATGGGGCCTCTGGAAACACCATATATTTT
TRBV9,TRBD2,TRBJ2-7,-,CASSVDGGSSYEQYF,TGTGCCAGCAGCGTAGACGGGGGGAGCTCCTACGAGCAGTACTTC
TRBV6-6,-,TRBJ2-3,few,CASSYGGATDTQYF,TGTGCCAGCAGTTACGGGGGGGCCACAGATACGCAGTATTTT
TRBV9,-,TRBJ2-3,-,CASSVAWTGTDTQYF,TGTGCCAGCAGCGTAGCTTGGACAGGCACAGATACGCAGTATTTT
TRBV15,-,TRBJ2-1,-,CATEGTGNEQFF,TGTGCCACGGAAGGTACAGGGAATGAGCAGTTCTTC
TRBV7-2,TRBD1,TRBJ1-5,-,CASSLVPGQGKSSNQPQHF,TGTGCCAGCAGCTTAGTACCTGGACAGGGGAAATCGAGCAATCAGCCCCAGCATTTT
TRBV7-9,-,TRBJ2-3,-,CASSLVWGQDTQYF,TGTGCCAGCAGCTTAGTTTGGGGGCAGGATACGCAGTATTTT
TRBV25-1,-,TRBJ1-3,-,CASSEYRSSGNTIYF,TGTGCCAGCAGTGAATATAGGAGCTCTGGAAACACCATATATTTT
TRBV7-3,-,TRBJ2-5,few,CASSSTGRETQYF,TGTGCCAGCAGCTCGACAGGGAGGGAGACCCAGTACTTC
TRBV6-1,TRBD1,TRBJ2-3,-,CASTEPGQPATQYF,TGTGCCAGCACTGAACCGGGACAGCCAGCTACGCAGTATTTT
TRBV7-2,-,TRBJ1-4,-,CASSLERGSEKLFF,TGTGCCAGCAGCTTAGAGAGGGGGAGTGAAAAACTGTTTTTT
TRBV11-3,TRBD2,TRBJ2-1,-,CASSLPGLAGENEQFF,TGTGCCAGCAGCTTACCGGGGCTAGCGGGCGAAAATGAGCAGTTCTTC
TRBV5-1,TRBD1,TRBJ1-5,few,CASSERVLDRVDQPQHF,TGCGCCAGCAGCGAACGAGTACTAGACAGGGTGGATCAGCCCCAGCATTTT
TRBV7-9,TRBD2,TRBJ2-1,-,CASSPGGTSGSYNEQFF,TGTGCCAGCAGCCCAGGCGGTACTAGCGGCTCCTACAATGAGCAGTTCTTC
TRBV29-1,TRBD1,TRBJ1-1,-,CSGGTGVEAFF,TGCAGCGGTGGGACAGGGGTTGAAGCTTTCTTT
TRBV27,TRBD1,TRBJ1-4,-,CASSPEGQGPQWLFF,TGTGCCAGCAGTCCCGAGGGACAGGGGCCCCAATGGCTGTTTTTT
TRBV5-1,-,TRBJ1-1,few,CASSLEAGWAEAFF,TGCGCCAGCAGCTTGGAAGCAGGGTGGGCTGAAGCTTTCTTT
TRBV11-2,-,TRBJ1-2,-,CASSPTALGGYTF,TGTGCCAGCAGCCCGACAGCCCTTGGGGGCTACACCTTC
TRBV27,-,TRBJ2-7,-,CASSAFIASYEQYF,TGTGCCAGCAGTGCCTTCATAGCCTCCTACGAGCAGTACTTC
TRBV6-6,TRBD1,TRBJ2-7,-,CASSPPGQSSYEQYF,TGTGCCAGCAGCCCACCGGGACAGAGCTCCTACGAGCAGTACTTC
TRBV4-3,TRBD1,TRBJ1-4,few,CASSQDPGTDLEKLFF,TGCGCCAGCAGCCAGGATCCGGGGACAGACTTGGAAAAACTGTTTTTT
TRBV27,TRBD2,TRBJ2-7,medium-sized,CASSLLAGAYEQYF,TGTGCCAGCAGTTTGCTAGCGGGGGCCTACGAGCAGTACTTC
TRBV19,-,TRBJ1-2,-,CASSIDGSGVYGYTF,TGTGCCAGTAGTATAGATGGATCAGGGGTCTATGGCTACACCTTC
TRBV5-6,-,TRBJ2-5,few,CASSRRSRQETQYF,TGTGCCAGCAGCCGTCGGTCAAGACAAGAGACCCAGTACTTC
TRBV7-9,TRBD1,TRBJ1-2,-,CASSLRDRANYGYTF,TGTGCCAGCAGCCTGCGGGACAGGGCTAACTATGGCTACACCTTC
TRBV5-1,TRBD1,TRBJ1-5,-,CASSTGQPNQPQHF,TGCGCCAGCAGCACGGGACAGCCAAATCAGCCCCAGCATTTT